These 14 T cell receptor beta chains were all obtained from the same sample, sequenced in a study of T cell clonality in common variable immunodeficiency. The data were produced by immunoSEQ multiplex PCR, yet TCRdb's version contains in-frame clones alone and is incomplete. Sampling found about 42,000 clones, none seen once. The sample consisted of peripheral blood mononuclear cells. The receptors were gathered from a person aged 18 to 75 in good health.

The table lists this clone with a few counts. Read data end 3 residues before the CDR3 end; the end is taken from the germline J gene. The chain uses TRBV19 and TRBJ1-2; D uncertain. The germline V gene has CDR1 LNHDA and CDR2 SQIVND (reference sequence). This CDR3 has 15 amino acids. The CDR3 protein is CASSIGTASSYDYTF. Partial CDR3 DNA: TGTGCCAGTAGTATAGGCACTGCGAGCTCCTACGAC. Complete variable domain (other parts from reference TRBV19 and TRBJ1-2): DGGITQSPKYLFRKEGQNVTLSCEQNLNHDAMYWYRQDPGQGLRLIYYSQIVNDFQKGDIAEGYSVSREKKESFPLTVTSAQKNPTAFYLCASSIGTASSYDYTFGSGTRLTVV.

This clone appeared many times. From the germline J gene comes the end of the CDR3, since the read stops 3 residues before it. The V call is TRBV7-9, the J call TRBJ1-1; D remains ambiguous. There are 14 residues in the CDR3. V shed 6 bases and J shed 0 bases, with 11 bases lying between them. Looked up from germline, CDR1 is SEHNR and CDR2 is FQNEAQ (reference sequence). CDR3 bases read: TGTGCCAGCAGTCAGGAGTTCATGAACACTGAA. It is translated as CASSQEFMNTE. The full CDR3 reads CASSQEFMNTEAFF.

This clone was seen many times. The read ends 3 residues early relative to the CDR3; the germline J gene fills the gap. The rearrangement uses TRBV6-2 or TRBV6-3 and TRBJ2-7; TRBD1 might be the D (6 bases). From germline, CDR1 is MNHEY and CDR2 SVGEGT. V lost 8 bases to trimming and J lost 1 base, with 15 bases between them. The length of the CDR3 is 14 residues. The CDR3: CASQGHPTSYEQYF. CDR3 DNA (partial): TGTGCCAGCCAGGGACACCCAACGTCCTACGAG.

At least ten counts were recorded for this clone. The read ends 3 residues shy of where the CDR3 ends; the end is completed using the germline J gene. This chain links TRBV20-1 with TRBJ2-3; TRBD2 is a possible D gene (7 bases). The CDR3 length is 14 residues. Germline loops: CDR1 DFQATT, CDR2 SNEGSKA (reference sequence). Trimming took 5 bases from V and 2 from J, leaving 14 bases between them. The covered CDR3 bases are TGCAGTGCTGAGGGGGGGGGAGCCACAGATACG. Residues: CSAEGGGATDT. Given in full, the CDR3 is CSAEGGGATDTQYF.

This clone was observed many times. The CDR3: CASSPYWGGTDTQYF. The CDR3 DNA, read in part, is TGTGCCAGTAGCCCATACTGGGGCGGCACAGATACG. The chain has TRBV19 and TRBJ2-3; D perhaps matches TRBD1 (5 bases). Read data end 3 residues before the CDR3 end; the end is taken from the germline J gene. The V end was cut by 6 bases, the J end by 1 base, with 14 bases between. CDR3 length equals 15 residues. Germline CDR1 and CDR2: LNHDA and SQIVND (reference sequence).

This clone was picked up many times. The read ends 3 residues early relative to the CDR3; the germline J gene fills the gap. The V call is TRBV7-9, the J call TRBJ1-6; 10 nucleotides match TRBD1. V lost 4 bases and J lost 7; bases outside the gene matches: 1. This CDR3 contains 14 residues. Germline assignment: CDR1 SEHNR and CDR2 FQNEAQ (reference sequence). Here the CDR3 reads CASSSDRGNSPLHF. The sequenced CDR3 bases are TGTGCCAGCAGCTCGGACAGGGGGAATTCACCC.

This clone was detected a few times. Sequencing ends 3 residues short of the CDR3 end; the germline J gene provides the rest. The chain is built from TRBV30 and TRBJ2-4; D call uncertain. The CDR3 is made up of 14 amino acids. Germline CDR1 reads GTSNPN; CDR2 reads SVGIG (reference sequence). Incomplete CDR3 DNA: TGTGCCTGGAGTCGAAGGGTAGATCCCTATGGT. Translating it yields CAWSRRVDPYG. The entire CDR3 sequence reads CAWSRRVDPYGQYF.

This clone was recorded at least ten times. The CDR3 end falls 3 residues outside the read, so it is completed with the germline J gene. The chain combines TRBV30 with TRBJ2-5, with no clear D. CDR3 length: 14 amino acids. Trimming left V 0 bases short and J 7 bases short, with 15 bases between. Germline loops: CDR1 GTSNPN, CDR2 SVGIG (reference sequence). The CDR3 loop is CAWSVHGRPTTQYF. The sequenced CDR3 bases are TGTGCCTGGAGTGTACACGGCAGGCCTACGACC.

This clone was recorded at least ten times. The read ends 3 residues shy of where the CDR3 ends; the end is completed using the germline J gene. V usage is TRBV5-1 and J usage is TRBJ2-3, with D perhaps TRBD1 (5 bases). CDR3 length: 15 amino acids. Deletions cut 0 bases from V and 4 bases from J, with 12 bases between. CDR1 is SGHRS, CDR2 YFSETQ, per germline. The chain's CDR3 is CASSLGTGLADTQYF. The sequenced CDR3 bases are TGCGCCAGCAGCTTGGGTACAGGCCTCGCAGATACG.

This clone was seen a few times. The CDR3 end is not reached by the read, which stops 3 residues before it; the germline J gene fills it in. This sequence joins TRBV20-1 and TRBJ1-1, with a weak D call TRBD1 (5 bases). This CDR3 spans 15 amino acids. V dropped 0 bases and J dropped 4 bases, with 15 bases sitting between them. CDR1 DFQATT and CDR2 SNEGSKA come from the germline V gene (reference sequence). The CDR3 is CSARDRGGGLTEAFF. The part of the CDR3 DNA that was read is TGCAGTGCTAGAGATCGTGGCGGGGGTCTCACTGAA.

This clone was seen ten or more times. CDR3 amino acids: CASSIDTGRTQPQHF. CDR3 bases read: TGTGCCAGTAGTATAGATACAGGGCGAACTCAGCCC. The chain has TRBV19 and TRBJ1-5; tentative D call: TRBD1 (6 bases). Read coverage stops 3 residues before the CDR3 terminus; the germline J gene supplies the remainder. The germline V gene encodes CDR1 LNHDA and CDR2 SQIVND (reference sequence). The V and J ends lost 0 bases and 6 bases respectively, with 12 bases between them. The CDR3 runs to 15 residues.

This clone has ten or more counts. The CDR3 end is not reached by the read, which stops 3 residues before it; the germline J gene fills it in. This chain links TRBV5-4 with TRBJ2-3; 7 bases are shared with TRBD2. Unmatched junction bases numbered 9, after V lost 6 bases and J lost 5 bases. Germline lookup yields CDR1 SGHNT and CDR2 YYREEE (reference sequence). CDR3 length: 14 amino acids. The CDR3 sequence: CASNVLGEGDTQYF. The sequenced CDR3 bases are TGTGCCAGCAACGTTCTAGGGGAGGGAGATACG.

This clone has ten or more counts. The sequenced fragment ends 3 residues before the CDR3 boundary, so the rest is inferred from the germline J gene. The rearrangement links TRBV7-9 to TRBJ1-4, with D maybe TRBD1 (5 bases). Per germline, CDR1 SEHNR and CDR2 FQNEAQ (reference sequence). The CDR3 is 14 amino acids. Trimming took 5 bases from V and 3 from J, leaving 10 bases between them. The covered CDR3 bases are TGTGCCAGCAGCCTGACAGCGTCTAATGAAAAA. Amino acids: CASSLTASNEK. The full CDR3 is CASSLTASNEKLFF.

This clone was counted many times. The read falls 3 residues short of the CDR3 end, and the missing part is taken from the germline J gene. The rearrangement links TRBV5-5 to TRBJ2-7; 9 bases fit TRBD1. CDR1 and CDR2 (germline): SGHKS, YYEKEE (reference sequence). V lost 4 bases to trimming and J lost 2 bases; unmatched junction nucleotides: 7. The CDR3 totals 15 residues. CDR3 loop: CASSATGTGTYEQYF. The sequenced part of the CDR3 DNA is TGTGCCAGCAGCGCTACCGGGACAGGGACCTACGAG.